The present T cell receptor beta chain was sequenced within a study of cytomegalovirus exposure and HLA in healthy donors. The CDR3 covers 17 residues. The ends lost 4 bases at V and 2 bases at J; junction bases unmatched: 10. The germline gives CDR1 SGHRS, CDR2 YFSETQ. This clone was counted once. PCR involved 60 Vbeta and 13 Jbeta primers. Using immunoSEQ multiplex PCR, the repertoire was profiled, and TCRdb retains in-frame clones only, with some absent. Altogether around 130,000 clones are present, under 90% being singletons, with the ten largest covering 2% to 2.5%. Sequences were obtained from PBMCs. The chain carries TRBV5-1 and TRBJ2-7; TRBD2 aligns across 12 bases. The origin of this receptor is a woman between 35 and 50 years old in good health and CMV-seronegative. This CDR3 reads CASSPRGLAGLPYEQYF. The CDR3 DNA reads TGCGCCAGCAGCCCACGAGGACTAGCGGGATTACCCTACGAGCAGTACTTC. Based on the CDR3 plus reference TRBV5-1 and TRBJ2-7, the full variable domain is KAGVTQTPRYLIKTRGQQVTLSCSPISGHRSVSWYQQTPGQGLQFLFEYFSETQRNKGNFPGRFSGRQFSNSRSEMNVSTLELGDSALYLCASSPRGLAGLPYEQYFGPGTRLTVT.